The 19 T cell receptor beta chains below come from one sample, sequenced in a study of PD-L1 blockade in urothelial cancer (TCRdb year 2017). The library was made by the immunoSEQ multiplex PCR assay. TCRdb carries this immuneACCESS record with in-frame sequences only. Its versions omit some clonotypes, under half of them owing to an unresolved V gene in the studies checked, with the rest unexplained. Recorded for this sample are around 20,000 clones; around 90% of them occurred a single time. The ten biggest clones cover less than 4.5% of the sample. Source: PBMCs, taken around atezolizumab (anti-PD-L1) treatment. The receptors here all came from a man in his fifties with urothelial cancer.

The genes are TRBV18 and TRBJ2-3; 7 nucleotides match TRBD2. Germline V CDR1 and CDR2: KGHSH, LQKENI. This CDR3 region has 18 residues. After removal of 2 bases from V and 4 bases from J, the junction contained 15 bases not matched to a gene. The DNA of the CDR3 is TGTGCCAGCTCACCAACTATCGGGTGGGAGGGCCCATCAGATACGCAGTATTTT. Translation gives CASSPTIGWEGPSDTQYF.

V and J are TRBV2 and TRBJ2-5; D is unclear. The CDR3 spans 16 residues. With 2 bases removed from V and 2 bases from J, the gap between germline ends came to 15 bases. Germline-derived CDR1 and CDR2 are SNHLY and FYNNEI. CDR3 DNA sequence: TGTGCCAGCAGTGAACTGGTAGTCCCGATGCAAGAGACCCAGTACTTC. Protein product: CASSELVVPMQETQYF.

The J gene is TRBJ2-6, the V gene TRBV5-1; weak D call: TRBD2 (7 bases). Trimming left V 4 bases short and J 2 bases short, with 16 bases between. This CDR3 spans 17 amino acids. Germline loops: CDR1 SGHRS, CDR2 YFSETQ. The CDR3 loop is CASSPGGQVTGANVLTF. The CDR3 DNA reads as TGCGCCAGCAGCCCCGGGGGGCAGGTGACTGGGGCCAACGTCCTGACTTTC.

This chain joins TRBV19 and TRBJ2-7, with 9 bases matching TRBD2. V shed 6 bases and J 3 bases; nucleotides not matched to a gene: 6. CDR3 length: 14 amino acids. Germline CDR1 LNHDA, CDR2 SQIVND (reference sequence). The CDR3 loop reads CASRPASGNYEQYF. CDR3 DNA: TGTGCCAGTAGGCCGGCTAGCGGGAACTACGAGCAGTACTTC. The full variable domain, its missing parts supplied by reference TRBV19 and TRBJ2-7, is DGGITQSPKYLFRKEGQNVTLSCEQNLNHDAMYWYRQDPGQGLRLIYYSQIVNDFQKGDIAEGYSVSREKKESFPLTVTSAQKNPTAFYLCASRPASGNYEQYFGPGTRLTVT.

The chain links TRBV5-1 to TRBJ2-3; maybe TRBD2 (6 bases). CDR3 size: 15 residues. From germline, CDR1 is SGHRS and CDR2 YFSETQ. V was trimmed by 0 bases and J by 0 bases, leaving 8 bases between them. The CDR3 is CASSLDGGSTDTQYF. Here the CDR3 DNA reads TGCGCCAGCAGCTTGGACGGGGGTAGCACAGATACGCAGTATTTT.

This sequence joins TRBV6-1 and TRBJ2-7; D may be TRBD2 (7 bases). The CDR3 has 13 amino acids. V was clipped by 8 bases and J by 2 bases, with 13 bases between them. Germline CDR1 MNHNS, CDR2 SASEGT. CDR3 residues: CASCKGGAYEQYF. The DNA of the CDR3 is TGTGCCAGCTGTAAGGGGGGGGCCTACGAGCAGTACTTC.

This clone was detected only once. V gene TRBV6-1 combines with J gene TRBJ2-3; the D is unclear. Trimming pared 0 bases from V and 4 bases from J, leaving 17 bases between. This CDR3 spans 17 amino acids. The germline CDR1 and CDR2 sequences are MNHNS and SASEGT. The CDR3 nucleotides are TGTGCCAGCAGTGAAGCCCGACTTGCGGTGGCCCCAGATACGCAGTATTTT. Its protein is CASSEARLAVAPDTQYF.

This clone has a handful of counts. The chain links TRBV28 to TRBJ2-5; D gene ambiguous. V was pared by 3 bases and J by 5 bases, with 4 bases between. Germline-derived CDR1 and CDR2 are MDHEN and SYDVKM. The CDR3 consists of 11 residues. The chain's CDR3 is CASSFSETQYF. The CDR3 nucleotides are TGTGCCAGCAGTTTTTCTGAGACCCAGTACTTC.

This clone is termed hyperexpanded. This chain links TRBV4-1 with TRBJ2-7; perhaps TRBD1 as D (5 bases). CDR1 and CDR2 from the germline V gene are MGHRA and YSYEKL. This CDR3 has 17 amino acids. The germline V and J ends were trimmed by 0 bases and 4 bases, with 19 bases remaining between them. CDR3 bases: TGCGCCAGCAGCCAAGAACAGGATGCTTATTCTTATTACGAGCAGTACTTC. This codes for CASSQEQDAYSYYEQYF.

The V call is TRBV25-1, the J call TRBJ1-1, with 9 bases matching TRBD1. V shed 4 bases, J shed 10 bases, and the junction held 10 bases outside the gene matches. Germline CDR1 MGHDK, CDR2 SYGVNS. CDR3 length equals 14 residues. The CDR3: CASSVTRDRVAAFF. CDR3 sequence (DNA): TGTGCCAGCAGTGTGACAAGGGACAGGGTGGCAGCTTTCTTT.

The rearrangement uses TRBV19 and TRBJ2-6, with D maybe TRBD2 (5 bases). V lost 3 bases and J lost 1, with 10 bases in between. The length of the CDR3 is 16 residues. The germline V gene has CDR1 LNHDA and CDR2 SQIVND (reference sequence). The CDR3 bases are TGTGCCAGTAGTATGGCAGGAGGATCTGGGGCCAACGTCCTGACTTTC. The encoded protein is CASSMAGGSGANVLTF.

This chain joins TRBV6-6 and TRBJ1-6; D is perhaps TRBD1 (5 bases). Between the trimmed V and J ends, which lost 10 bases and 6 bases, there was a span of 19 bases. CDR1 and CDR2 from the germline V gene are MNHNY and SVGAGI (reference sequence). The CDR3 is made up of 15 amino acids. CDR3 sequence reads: CATLVGGRINSPLHF. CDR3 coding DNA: TGTGCCACGTTGGTCGGGGGACGGATTAATTCACCCCTCCACTTT.

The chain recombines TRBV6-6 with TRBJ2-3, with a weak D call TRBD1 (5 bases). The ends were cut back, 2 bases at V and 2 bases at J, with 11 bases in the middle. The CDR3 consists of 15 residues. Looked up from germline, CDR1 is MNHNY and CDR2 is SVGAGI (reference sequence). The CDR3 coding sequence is TGTGCCAGCAGTTACGGGCAGGGATCCACAGATACGCAGTATTTT. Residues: CASSYGQGSTDTQYF.

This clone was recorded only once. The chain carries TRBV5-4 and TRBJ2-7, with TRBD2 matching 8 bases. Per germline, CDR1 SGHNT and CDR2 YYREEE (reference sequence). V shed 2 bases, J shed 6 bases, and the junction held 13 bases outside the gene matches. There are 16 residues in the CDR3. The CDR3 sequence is CASSLRIAGFLGEQYF. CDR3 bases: TGTGCCAGCAGCTTAAGGATAGCGGGGTTCCTAGGCGAGCAGTACTTC.

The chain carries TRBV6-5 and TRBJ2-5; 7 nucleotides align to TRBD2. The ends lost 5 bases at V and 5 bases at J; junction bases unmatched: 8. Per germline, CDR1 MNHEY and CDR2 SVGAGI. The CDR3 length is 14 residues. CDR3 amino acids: CASSTAFGGETQYF. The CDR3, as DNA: TGTGCCAGCAGTACCGCGTTCGGGGGGGAGACCCAGTACTTC.

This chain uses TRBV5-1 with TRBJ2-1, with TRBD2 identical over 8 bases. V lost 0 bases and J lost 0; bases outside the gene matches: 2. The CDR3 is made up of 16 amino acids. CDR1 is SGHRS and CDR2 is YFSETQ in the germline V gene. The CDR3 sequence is CASSLGAGGSYNEQFF. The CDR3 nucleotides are TGCGCCAGCAGCTTGGGGGCGGGAGGCTCCTACAATGAGCAGTTCTTC.

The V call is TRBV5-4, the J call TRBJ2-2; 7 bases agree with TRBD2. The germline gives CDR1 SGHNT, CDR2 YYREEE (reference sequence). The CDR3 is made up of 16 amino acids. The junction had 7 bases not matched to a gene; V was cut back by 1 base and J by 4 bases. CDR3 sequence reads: CASSLNAGVSTGELFF. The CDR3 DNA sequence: TGTGCCAGCAGCTTGAATGCGGGAGTTAGCACCGGGGAGCTGTTTTTT.

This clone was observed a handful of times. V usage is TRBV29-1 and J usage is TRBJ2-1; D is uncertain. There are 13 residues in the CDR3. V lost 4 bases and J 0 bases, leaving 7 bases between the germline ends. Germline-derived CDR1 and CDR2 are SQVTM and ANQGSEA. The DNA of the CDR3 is TGCAGCGTTGGACCAGGCTCCTACAATGAGCAGTTCTTC. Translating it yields CSVGPGSYNEQFF.

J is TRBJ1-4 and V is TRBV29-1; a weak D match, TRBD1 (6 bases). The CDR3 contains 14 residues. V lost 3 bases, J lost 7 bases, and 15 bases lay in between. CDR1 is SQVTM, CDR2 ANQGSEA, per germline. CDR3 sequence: CSVERAGEGEKLFF. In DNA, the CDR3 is TGCAGCGTTGAGCGGGCAGGGGAGGGTGAAAAACTGTTTTTT.